The 21 T cell receptor beta chains presented below share a single source sample, sequenced in a study of Ad26.COV2.S vaccination and SARS-CoV-2 variants. The method was immunoSEQ multiplex PCR; TCRdb's version includes in-frame clones alone and lacks a portion of them. The data hold 350,000 to 450,000 clones, with under 95% observed a single time. This specimen was peripheral blood, taken after recovery from COVID-19. These receptor sequences come from a human donor who had recovered from COVID-19.

This rearrangement joins TRBV27 to TRBJ1-2, with D perhaps TRBD1 (5 bases). There are 13 residues in the CDR3. CDR1 is MNHEY, CDR2 SMNVEV, per germline (reference sequence). Deletions cut 3 bases from V and 6 bases from J, with 11 bases between. In DNA, the CDR3 is TGTGCCAGCAGTTTCTTAGGGGCGGATGGCTACACCTTC. Translating gives CASSFLGADGYTF.

V is TRBV19 and J is TRBJ2-3; TRBD1 matches at 10 bases. This CDR3 has 14 residues. J gave up 4 bases and V 7 bases, and 5 bases lay outside the gene matches. The germline V gene encodes CDR1 LNHDA and CDR2 SQIVND (reference sequence). For the CDR3, the DNA is TGTGCCAGTACCGGGACAGGGGTTTCAGATACGCAGTATTTT. As protein: CASTGTGVSDTQYF.

The chain joins TRBV28 to TRBJ1-5, with TRBD1 matching over 7 bases. CDR1 MDHEN and CDR2 SYDVKM come from the germline V gene. V was pared by 5 bases and J by 9 bases, with 13 bases of the junction left unmatched. CDR3 size: 15 residues. This CDR3 is CASSLGRRGKRPQHF. The CDR3 nucleotides read TGTGCCAGCAGTCTTGGGCGCAGGGGGAAGCGGCCCCAGCATTTT.

The chain carries TRBV7-2 and TRBJ2-7; 7 bases agree with TRBD2. The germline V gene has CDR1 SGHTA and CDR2 FQGNSA. This CDR3 contains 16 residues. The V and J ends lost 4 bases and 5 bases, in that order; junction bases with no gene match: 14. For the CDR3, the DNA is TGTGCCAGCAGCTGGGGGGGGAACAGACCCCCCAACGAGCAGTACTTC. It yields the protein CASSWGGNRPPNEQYF.

This clone occurred a few times. The chain joins TRBV10-1 to TRBJ1-5, with 7 bases aligning to TRBD1. Germline V gene lookup returns CDR1 WNHNN and CDR2 SYGVQD (reference sequence). This CDR3 region has 16 residues. V shed 4 bases, J shed 0 bases, and the junction held 6 bases outside the gene matches. The CDR3 sequence is CASSGEQGYSNQPQHF. CDR3 nucleotides: TGCGCCAGCAGTGGTGAACAGGGGTATAGCAATCAGCCCCAGCATTTT.

The chain uses TRBV19 and TRBJ1-1; D possibly corresponds to TRBD1 (6 bases). Trimming cost V 3 bases and J 8 bases, with 16 bases left between them. CDR3 length equals 14 residues. CDR1 is LNHDA and CDR2 is SQIVND in the germline V gene (reference sequence). DNA for the CDR3: TGTGCCAGTAGTATCGGGGGACAAAATCTCGAAGCTTTCTTT. Encoded protein: CASSIGGQNLEAFF. Looking up the rest from reference TRBV19 and TRBJ1-1 gives the full variable domain: DGGITQSPKYLFRKEGQNVTLSCEQNLNHDAMYWYRQDPGQGLRLIYYSQIVNDFQKGDIAEGYSVSREKKESFPLTVTSAQKNPTAFYLCASSIGGQNLEAFFGQGTRLTVV.

The rearrangement uses TRBV2 and TRBJ2-7, with D maybe TRBD2 (6 bases). Per germline, CDR1 SNHLY and CDR2 FYNNEI. The CDR3 covers 11 residues. The V end was cut by 6 bases, the J end by 3 bases, with 6 bases between. DNA of the CDR3: TGTGCCAGCAGGGGAGGCTACGAGCAGTACTTC. Translating gives CASRGGYEQYF.

The rearrangement uses TRBV5-1 and TRBJ2-7; the match to TRBD2 covers 7 bases. CDR1 SGHRS and CDR2 YFSETQ come from the germline V gene. The CDR3 contains 13 residues. After removal of 4 bases from V and 3 bases from J, the junction contained 4 bases not matched to a gene. CDR3: CASSRGEGYEQYF. The CDR3 nucleotides are TGCGCCAGCAGCCGTGGGGAGGGCTACGAGCAGTACTTC.

This clone was seen a single time. V is TRBV11-3 and J is TRBJ2-5; TRBD2 aligns across 14 bases. The CDR3 covers 16 residues. Germline assignment: CDR1 SGHNT and CDR2 YENEEA. With 5 bases clipped from V and 2 bases from J, the junction kept 4 bases outside the gene matches. The CDR3 region is CASSLRLAGGQETQYF. CDR3 bases: TGTGCCAGCAGCCTGCGACTAGCGGGGGGGCAAGAGACCCAGTACTTC.

This sequence joins TRBV19 and TRBJ1-5; perhaps TRBD1 as D (6 bases). CDR3 length: 12 amino acids. V lost 8 bases, J lost 6 bases, and 11 bases lay in between. Germline CDR1 is LNHDA and CDR2 is SQIVND (reference sequence). The CDR3 spells CASHQGSQPQHF. The DNA for the CDR3 is TGTGCCAGTCATCAGGGGAGTCAGCCCCAGCATTTT.

The chain links TRBV2 to TRBJ1-2; D gene unclear. V was clipped by 4 bases and J by 0 bases, with 12 bases between them. This CDR3 region has 15 residues. Germline V gene lookup returns CDR1 SNHLY and CDR2 FYNNEI. The chain's CDR3 is CASSGREGSNYGYTF. The CDR3 nucleotides are TGTGCCAGCAGTGGAAGGGAGGGTTCTAACTATGGCTACACCTTC.

This chain uses TRBV19 with TRBJ2-3, with 9 bases lining up with TRBD2. After removal of 7 bases from V and 2 bases from J, the junction contained 10 bases not matched to a gene. This CDR3 contains 16 residues. Germline V gene lookup returns CDR1 LNHDA and CDR2 SQIVND (reference sequence). CDR3 sequence: CASTLTSGLLTDTQYF. DNA for the CDR3: TGTGCCAGTACCCTGACTAGCGGACTCCTCACAGATACGCAGTATTTT.

The chain has TRBV2 and TRBJ1-1; D is possibly TRBD1 (6 bases). The CDR3 has 14 amino acids. V was trimmed by 7 bases and J by 4 bases, leaving 16 bases between them. The germline V gene has CDR1 SNHLY and CDR2 FYNNEI. CDR3 bases: TGTGCCAGCACCTTTACAGGGATTGGCACTGAAGCTTTCTTT. As protein: CASTFTGIGTEAFF.

The chain uses TRBV15 and TRBJ2-1; 8 bases agree with TRBD2. The CDR3 length is 15 residues. With 9 bases clipped from V and 6 bases from J, the junction kept 13 bases outside the gene matches. CDR1 is LNHNV and CDR2 is YYDKDF in the germline V gene (reference sequence). The CDR3 DNA sequence: TGTGCCACAAGACAATTAAGCGGGGGCCTCAATGAGCAGTTCTTC. Translation: CATRQLSGGLNEQFF.

This clone was recorded only once. The V call is TRBV2, the J call TRBJ1-2; D is unclear. V was pared by 4 bases and J by 7 bases, with 19 bases between. The germline gives CDR1 SNHLY, CDR2 FYNNEI. The CDR3 loop spans 15 amino acids. The CDR3 bases are TGTGCCAGCAGTGTGCTTGAGTCTGGAGCTGGTGGCTACACCTTC. Translation: CASSVLESGAGGYTF. Looking up the rest from reference TRBV2 and TRBJ1-2 gives the full variable domain: EPEVTQTPSHQVTQMGQEVILRCVPISNHLYFYWYRQILGQKVEFLVSFYNNEISEKSEIFDDQFSVERPDGSNFTLKIRSTKLEDSAMYFCASSVLESGAGGYTFGSGTRLTVV.

The rearrangement joins TRBV9 to TRBJ1-1; 11 bases align to TRBD1. Germline lookup yields CDR1 SGDLS and CDR2 YYNGEE. CDR3 length equals 16 residues. V was pared by 0 bases and J by 5 bases, with 6 bases of the junction left unmatched. The CDR3 spells CASSVERTGGRTEAFF. CDR3 nucleotides: TGTGCCAGCAGCGTAGAAAGGACAGGGGGCCGGACTGAAGCTTTCTTT.

This chain links TRBV27 with TRBJ1-1, with 8 bases matching TRBD1. The junction had 9 bases not matched to a gene; V was cut back by 5 bases and J by 4 bases. The CDR3 totals 15 residues. Germline V gene data show CDR1 as MNHEY and CDR2 as SMNVEV (reference sequence). DNA of the CDR3: TGTGCCAGCAGTCCATCAGGGGGCTTGGGCACTGAAGCTTTCTTT. Its protein is CASSPSGGLGTEAFF.

The sample holds one count of this clone. V and J are TRBV5-1 and TRBJ2-2; TRBD2 is a possible D gene (6 bases). The CDR3 consists of 15 residues. Trimming cost V 3 bases and J 5 bases, with 14 bases left between them. Germline V gene lookup returns CDR1 SGHRS and CDR2 YFSETQ. CDR3 sequence (DNA): TGCGCCAGCAGCTCCCGGCGGGGAAGTACCGGGGAGCTGTTTTTT. Protein product: CASSSRRGSTGELFF.

The chain recombines TRBV4-2 with TRBJ2-1; 11 bases align to TRBD2. With V trimmed by 0 bases and J by 7 bases, 8 bases remained unmatched. This CDR3 contains 17 residues. The germline V gene has CDR1 LGHNA and CDR2 YNFKEQ. The CDR3 DNA reads TGTGCCAGCAGCCAAGACCATCTAGCGGGGGGCGGGAATGAGCAGTTCTTC. Amino acid sequence: CASSQDHLAGGGNEQFF.

The genes are TRBV6-5 and TRBJ1-4; D uncertain. Germline V lookup: CDR1 MNHEY, CDR2 SVGAGI. This CDR3 is 13 amino acids long. The V and J ends lost 6 bases and 4 bases respectively, with 9 bases between them. The CDR3 loop reads CASSRALNEKLFF. The DNA for the CDR3 is TGTGCCAGCAGCCGGGCCCTTAATGAAAAACTGTTTTTT.

This clone came up a few times. The chain is built from TRBV7-8 and TRBJ2-7; the D gene is possibly TRBD2 (5 bases). Germline assignment: CDR1 SGHVS and CDR2 FQNEAQ. With 5 bases removed from V and 4 bases from J, the gap between germline ends came to 15 bases. There are 14 residues in the CDR3. CDR3 region: CASSIVGGHYEQYF. Written as DNA, the CDR3 is TGTGCCAGCAGCATAGTAGGAGGTCATTACGAGCAGTACTTC.